Listed here are 17 T cell receptor beta chains from one sample, sequenced in a study of T cells of healthy individuals (dated by TCRdb to between 2018 and 2020). The library was obtained by 5' RACE. The sequencing machine was an Illumina MiSeq. TCRdb took the public reads, trimmed them with fastp at Q25, ran MiXCR for clone calling and kept in-frame beta chains. Rows with a matching CDR3 protein are joined into one entry that keeps the most common DNA and genes. The sample records about 57,000 distinct CDR3 sequences, roughly 17% of which are singletons. The ten most abundant clones make up approximately 4.7% of the sample. The origin of the receptors is a human donor in good health.

In this sample, this clonotype turned up a few times. CDR3 sequence: CASSPRTGDLEKLFF. CDR3 DNA sequence: TGTGCCAGCAGCCCTAGGACAGGTGATCTTGAAAAACTGTTTTTT. The V call is TRBV6-5, the J call TRBJ1-4; TRBD1 agrees at 7 bases. The CDR3 covers 15 residues. Germline V CDR1 and CDR2: MNHEY, SVGAGI. Trimming removed 6 bases from V and 7 bases from J; junction bases left unmatched: 11.

The rearrangement links TRBV28 to TRBJ1-2; TRBD1 might be the D (5 bases). In germline, CDR1 is MDHEN, CDR2 SYDVKM. V was cut by 7 bases and J by 4 bases, with 16 bases left in between. CDR3 size: 14 residues. The CDR3 here is CASTFVQGIYGYTF. The CDR3 region has the DNA TGTGCCAGCACCTTCGTCCAGGGTATCTATGGCTACACCTTC.

As concerns this clonotype: The junction shows a germline mismatch at one end, possibly a read error. The CDR3 loop is CASRLGSQNSPLNF. CDR3 bases: TGTGCCAGCAGGCTCGGCTCGCAGAATTCACCCCTCAACTTT. This chain uses TRBV2 with TRBJ1-6; D call uncertain. The V gene's germline CDR1 is SNHLY and CDR2 FYNNEI. This CDR3 is built from 14 residues. Together with reference TRBV2 and TRBJ1-6, the CDR3 gives the full variable domain: EPEVTQTPSHQVTQMGQEVILRCVPISNHLYFYWYRQILGQKVEFLVSFYNNEISEKSEIFDDQFSVERPDGSNFTLKIRSTKLEDSAMYFCASRLGSQNSPLNFGNGTRLTVT.

CDR3 sequence (DNA): TGTGCCAGCATTCCCACCCCTCAGGGGACCCAGTACTTC. Its protein is CASIPTPQGTQYF. The rearrangement joins TRBV6-5 to TRBJ2-5; TRBD1 might be the D (5 bases). Trimming removed 7 bases from V and 7 bases from J, with 16 bases in between. Germline CDR1 MNHEY, CDR2 SVGAGI. This CDR3 contains 13 residues.

This clonotype appeared many times. The chain recombines TRBV5-1 with TRBJ1-1, with 7 bases that match TRBD1. V trimming: 5 bases; J trimming: 6 bases; junction bases outside the gene matches: 7. CDR1 and CDR2 (germline): SGHRS, YFSETQ. The length of the CDR3 is 13 residues. This chain's CDR3 is CASRPQGRAEAFF. DNA for the CDR3: TGCGCCAGCAGGCCACAGGGGAGGGCTGAAGCTTTCTTT.

The J gene is TRBJ1-1, the V gene TRBV7-9, with 9 bases fitting TRBD1. Germline CDR1 reads SEHNR; CDR2 reads FQNEAQ (reference sequence). The CDR3 sequence is 13 residues long. V was pared by 5 bases and J by 2 bases, with 0 bases of the junction left unmatched. The CDR3, as DNA: TGTGCCAGCAGCACAGGGGGCAACACTGAAGCTTTCTTT. It specifies CASSTGGNTEAFF.

The chain is built from TRBV5-4 and TRBJ2-7; D might be TRBD1 or TRBD2, each matching 5 bases. The CDR3 has 13 residues. Trimming left V 3 bases short and J 4 bases short, with 11 bases between. Germline CDR1 SGHNT, CDR2 YYREEE (reference sequence). As DNA, the CDR3 is TGTGCCAGCAGCTGGGGACCGGAGTACGAGCAGTACTTC. Its translation is CASSWGPEYEQYF.

This clonotype has only a few counts. V and J are TRBV29-1 and TRBJ1-5; weak D call: TRBD1 (6 bases). The CDR3 length is 13 residues. Between the trimmed V and J ends, which lost 5 bases and 3 bases, there was a span of 11 bases. Germline values: CDR1 SQVTM, CDR2 ANQGSEA. This CDR3 reads CSVKGGTNQPQHF. The DNA for the CDR3 is TGCAGCGTTAAAGGGGGAACCAATCAGCCCCAGCATTTT. Full variable domain (missing parts from reference TRBV29-1 and TRBJ1-5): SAVISQKPSRDICQRGTSLTIQCQVDSQVTMMFWYRQQPGQSLTLIATANQGSEATYESGFVIDKFPISRPNLTFSTLTVSNMSPEDSSIYLCSVKGGTNQPQHFGDGTRLSIL.

The rearrangement links TRBV19 to TRBJ1-3; unclear D gene. The CDR3 consists of 12 residues. The germline gives CDR1 LNHDA, CDR2 SQIVND (reference sequence). V dropped 6 bases and J dropped 4 bases, with 7 bases sitting between them. CDR3 nucleotides: TGTGCCAGTAGCCCGACAGGAAACACCATATATTTT. It specifies CASSPTGNTIYF.

V gene TRBV27 combines with J gene TRBJ1-5; 8 nucleotides agree with TRBD1. Germline assignment: CDR1 MNHEY and CDR2 SMNVEV (reference sequence). This CDR3 spans 15 amino acids. After removal of 6 bases from V and 5 bases from J, the junction contained 9 bases not matched to a gene. The CDR3 loop is CASSSLDRGDQPQHF. The CDR3 DNA reads TGTGCCAGCAGCTCCCTAGACAGGGGCGATCAGCCCCAGCATTTT.

The chain couples TRBV20-1 to TRBJ1-6; 7 nucleotides agree with TRBD1. With V trimmed by 8 bases and J by 5 bases, 9 bases remained unmatched. CDR1 and CDR2 (germline): DFQATT, SNEGSKA (reference sequence). The CDR3 length is 14 residues. DNA of the CDR3: TGCAGTTCTTTGACAGGGAGCCATAATTCACCCCTCCACTTT. Translated, it gives CSSLTGSHNSPLHF.

This clonotype occurred many times. V is TRBV4-2 and J is TRBJ2-7; 7 nucleotides match TRBD1. J gave up 2 bases and V 4 bases, and 5 bases lay outside the gene matches. The length of the CDR3 is 14 residues. The germline V gene has CDR1 LGHNA and CDR2 YNFKEQ. The chain's CDR3 is CASSPGGVAYEQYF. CDR3 sequence (DNA): TGTGCCAGCAGCCCAGGGGGAGTAGCCTACGAGCAGTACTTC.

In this sample, this clonotype turned up many times. V is TRBV4-2 and J is TRBJ1-1, with 7 positions matching TRBD1. The CDR3 is 16 residues long. Losses at the gene ends were 1 base for V and 3 bases for J; bases not matched to a gene: 8. Germline-derived CDR1 and CDR2 are LGHNA and YNFKEQ. The CDR3: CASSQGTGTMDTEAFF. In DNA form, the CDR3 reads TGTGCCAGCAGCCAAGGGACAGGAACAATGGACACTGAAGCTTTCTTT.

In its sample, this clonotype was seen many times. The chain couples TRBV30 to TRBJ2-5; possibly TRBD1 for D (6 bases). The CDR3 extends over 14 amino acids. V lost 4 bases and J lost 4, with 16 bases in between. CDR1 is GTSNPN and CDR2 is SVGIG in the germline V gene (reference sequence). CDR3 sequence reads: CAWTDSNPRETQYF. For the CDR3, the DNA is TGTGCCTGGACGGACAGCAACCCCCGAGAGACCCAGTACTTC. The full variable domain, in which reference TRBV30 and TRBJ2-5 provide the parts outside the CDR3, is SQTIHQWPATLVQPVGSPLSLECTVEGTSNPNLYWYRQAAGRGLQLLFYSVGIGQISSEVPQNLSASRPQDRQFILSSKKLLLSDSGFYLCAWTDSNPRETQYFGPGTRLLVL.

V gene TRBV6-2 or TRBV6-3 combines with J gene TRBJ2-1; 7 nucleotides align to TRBD1. V gave up 5 bases and J gave up 0 bases; unmatched junction bases: 1. The CDR3 runs 14 residues. Germline CDR1 is MNHEY and CDR2 is SVGEGT. CDR3 bases: TGTGCCAGCAGTCGACAGGGCTCCTACAATGAGCAGTTCTTC. Amino acids: CASSRQGSYNEQFF.

This clonotype was found a few times. The chain employs TRBV4-1 and TRBJ2-7; D call uncertain. This CDR3 comprises 12 residues. In germline, CDR1 is MGHRA, CDR2 YSYEKL. Trimming left V 0 bases short and J 9 bases short, with 9 bases between. The CDR3 region is CASSQDFGRQYF. Here the CDR3 DNA reads TGCGCCAGCAGCCAAGATTTCGGCCGGCAGTACTTC.

V and J are TRBV20-1 and TRBJ1-5, with a tentative D call TRBD1 (5 bases). Per the germline V gene, CDR1 is DFQATT and CDR2 is SNEGSKA (reference sequence). The CDR3 runs to 17 residues. V lost 3 bases to trimming and J lost 0 bases, with 18 bases between them. The CDR3 DNA reads TGCAGTGCTAGTTCCGATAGCGGGGGTTATAGCAATCAGCCCCAGCATTTT. It codes for CSASSDSGGYSNQPQHF.